This is a list of T cell receptor beta chains from one sample in a study of blood T cell repertoires in COVID-19. Sequencing used immunoSEQ multiplex PCR; TCRdb keeps in-frame clones, though not all of them. Among roughly 35,000 clones listed, almost 90% were seen once. Sequenced sample: peripheral blood. The receptors were gathered from a man aged 70-80 years with acute or convalescent COVID-19. CDR3s include the opening cysteine and the closing phenylalanine or tryptophan. The order of the fields is J gene, clone size, CDR3 length, V gene, D gene, CDR3 DNA, CDR3 protein. A D gene is named only where the DNA matches it firmly. Expanded clones are given a class, and other clones once, few, many or no size at all.

TRBJ1-2 | . | 12 | TRBV3-1/TRBV3-2 | . | TGTGCCAGCAGCCAAGGGGGCTCTGGCTACACCTTC | CASSQGGSGYTF
TRBJ2-7 | . | 14 | TRBV29-1 | TRBD1 | TGCAGCGTGGCTCCGGGACAGGGGGCCTACGAGCAGTACTTC | CSVAPGQGAYEQYF
TRBJ2-2 | . | 11 | TRBV10-3 | . | TGTGCCACCGAAAGCGTCGGGGAGCTGTTTTTT | CATESVGELFF
TRBJ2-1 | . | 15 | TRBV11-3 | . | TGTGCCAGCAGCACCCAACGACAGGGAGGCAATGAGCAGTTCTTC | CASSTQRQGGNEQFF
TRBJ2-2 | . | 12 | TRBV3-1/TRBV3-2 | . | TGTGCCAGCAGCCATAGCACCGGGGAGCTGTTTTTT | CASSHSTGELFF
TRBJ2-7 | . | 12 | TRBV5-1 | . | TGCGCCAGCAGCTTGGGGACAGACGAGCAGTACTTC | CASSLGTDEQYF
TRBJ1-5 | . | 16 | TRBV27 | . | TGTGCCAGCAGTTTAAGGGCCGGACTTCACAATCAGCCCCAGCATTTT | CASSLRAGLHNQPQHF
TRBJ2-7 | . | 14 | TRBV6-2/TRBV6-3 | . | TGTGCCAGCAGTTACATCAGGGGAACCTACGAGCAGTACTTC | CASSYIRGTYEQYF
TRBJ1-2 | . | 13 | TRBV2 | . | TGTGCCAGCAGTTTGGGCCTGAACTATGGCTACACCTTC | CASSLGLNYGYTF
TRBJ2-1 | once | 14 | TRBV5-4 | TRBD2 | TGTGCCACCTCTAGCGGGAACTCCTACAATGAGCAGTTCTTC | CATSSGNSYNEQFF
TRBJ1-5 | . | 14 | TRBV5-1 | TRBD1 | TGCGCCAGCAGCTTGGAGACAGGGGGTCAGCCCCAGCATTTT | CASSLETGGQPQHF
TRBJ2-3 | . | 15 | TRBV10-3 | TRBD2 | TGTGCCACAGAAGCGGGATATGGGGGAACAGATACGCAGTATTTT | CATEAGYGGTDTQYF
TRBJ1-6 | . | 17 | TRBV5-6 | TRBD1 | TGTGCCAGCAGCTTGAGACCGCGACAGGGGCAGAATTCACCCCTCCACTTT | CASSLRPRQGQNSPLHF
TRBJ2-3 | . | 15 | TRBV5-1 | . | TGCGCCAGCAGCTTGGCCGAGTTAAGCACAGATACGCAGTATTTT | CASSLAELSTDTQYF
TRBJ1-2 | . | 14 | TRBV19 | . | TGTGCCAGTAGTATGCCCGAGAACGACTATGGCTACACCTTC | CASSMPENDYGYTF
TRBJ1-2 | . | 13 | TRBV15 | . | TGTGCCACCAGCAGAGATCTCCGCTATGGCTACACCTTC | CATSRDLRYGYTF
TRBJ2-2 | . | 14 | TRBV7-9 | . | TGTGCCAGCGGGAGCGGACGCTACACCGGGGAGCTGTTTTTT | CASGSGRYTGELFF
TRBJ2-5 | . | 16 | TRBV9 | TRBD1 | TGTGCCAGCAGCGAGGATCCGCAGGGGGTTGGGGAGACCCAGTACTTC | CASSEDPQGVGETQYF
TRBJ2-2 | . | 15 | TRBV9 | . | TGTGCCAGCAGCGTAGGTAATAGTGACACCGGGGAGCTGTTTTTT | CASSVGNSDTGELFF
TRBJ1-5 | . | 17 | TRBV6-2/TRBV6-3 | TRBD1 | TGTGCCAGCAGTATCGGACAGGGAAGAGGGTCGGGTCAGCCCCAGCATTTT | CASSIGQGRGSGQPQHF
TRBJ2-1 | . | 15 | TRBV5-5 | TRBD1 | TGTGCCAGCAGCTTAGCGGGACAGGGTTACAATGAGCAGTTCTTC | CASSLAGQGYNEQFF
TRBJ2-6 | once | 17 | TRBV5-6 | TRBD2 | TGTGCCAGCAGCTTGGAGGCGGGGGGAACCGGGGCCAACGTCCTGACTTTC | CASSLEAGGTGANVLTF
TRBJ2-3 | . | 15 | TRBV7-2 | . | TGTGCCAGCAGCTTAGACGGGGGTAGCACAGATACGCAGTATTTT | CASSLDGGSTDTQYF
TRBJ1-2 | . | 14 | TRBV7-2 | TRBD1 | TGTGCCAGCAGCCAACAGGGGCCTAACTATGGCTACACCTTC | CASSQQGPNYGYTF
TRBJ2-4 | . | 17 | TRBV5-1 | . | TGCGCCAGCAGCTCGTTAGGGGCCCTCTTTGACCAAAACATTCAGTACTTC | CASSSLGALFDQNIQYF
TRBJ1-1 | few | 11 | TRBV6-2/TRBV6-3 | . | TGTGCCAGCAGTCGGTACACTGAAGCTTTCTTT | CASSRYTEAFF
TRBJ1-3 | . | 13 | TRBV28 | . | TGTGCCAGCAGTTTTGAGGGAAGGAACACCATATATTTT | CASSFEGRNTIYF
TRBJ2-7 | . | 12 | TRBV7-9 | . | TGTGCCAGCAGCTTGACAGAGTTCGAGCAGTACTTC | CASSLTEFEQYF
TRBJ1-1 | . | 18 | TRBV7-2 | . | TGTGCCAGCAGCCATAAATGGGGGGGGAGTGGAAGGACCACTGAAGCTTTCTTT | CASSHKWGGSGRTTEAFF
TRBJ1-1 | . | 17 | TRBV10-3 | TRBD1 | TGTGCCATCAGTGAGTCCCCGGGACAGGGGGCTCACACTGAAGCTTTCTTT | CAISESPGQGAHTEAFF
TRBJ2-5 | . | 15 | TRBV4-3 | TRBD1 | TGCGCCAGCAGCCAAGAAGGGACAGAACAAGAGACCCAGTACTTC | CASSQEGTEQETQYF
TRBJ2-7 | . | 13 | TRBV7-9 | TRBD2 | TGTGCCAGCAGCGCCGGGACTAGTGCAGAGCAGTACTTC | CASSAGTSAEQYF
TRBJ2-2 | . | 16 | TRBV6-1 | . | TGTGCCAGCAGTGAAATGAGGGGGTGGGACACCGGGGAGCTGTTTTTT | CASSEMRGWDTGELFF
TRBJ2-3 | . | 16 | TRBV7-2 | . | TGTGCCAGCAGCCCCCGGGTCGCAAAGGGGTCAGATACGCAGTATTTT | CASSPRVAKGSDTQYF
TRBJ2-3 | . | 14 | TRBV9 | TRBD2 | TGTGCCAGCAACGAAGCGGGAGGTTGGGATACGCAGTATTTT | CASNEAGGWDTQYF
TRBJ1-1 | . | 12 | TRBV6-2/TRBV6-3 | . | TGTGCCAGCAGCCGAGGGGGGGGCAAGGCTTTCTTT | CASSRGGGKAFF
TRBJ2-3 | . | 13 | TRBV12-5 | . | TGTGCTAGTCTCCTCGCGGGCACAGATACGCAGTATTTT | CASLLAGTDTQYF
TRBJ2-7 | . | 14 | TRBV27 | TRBD1 | TGTGCCAGCAGTCTACAGGGGGCAAACTACGAGCAGTACTTC | CASSLQGANYEQYF
TRBJ1-3 | . | 15 | TRBV6-5 | TRBD1 | TGTGCCAGCAGGTCGGGACAGGGGTCTGGAAACACCATATATTTT | CASRSGQGSGNTIYF
TRBJ1-1 | . | 13 | TRBV5-1 | . | TGCGCCAGCAGCTGGCAGGGCAGGGGCGAAGCTTTCTTT | CASSWQGRGEAFF
TRBJ1-2 | . | 14 | TRBV6-5 | . | TGTGCCAGCAGTCAGGGCGGCCTACCATATGGCTACACCTTC | CASSQGGLPYGYTF